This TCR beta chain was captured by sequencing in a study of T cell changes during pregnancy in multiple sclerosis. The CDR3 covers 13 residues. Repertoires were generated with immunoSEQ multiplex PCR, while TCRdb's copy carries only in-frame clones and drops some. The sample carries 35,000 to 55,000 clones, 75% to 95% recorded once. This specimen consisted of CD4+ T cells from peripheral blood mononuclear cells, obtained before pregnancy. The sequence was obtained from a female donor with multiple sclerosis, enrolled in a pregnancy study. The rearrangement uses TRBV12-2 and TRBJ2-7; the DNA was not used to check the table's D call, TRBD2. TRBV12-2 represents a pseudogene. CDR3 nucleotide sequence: TGTGCAAGTCGCTTAAAGTATCGAGGCGAGCAGTACTTC. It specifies CASRLKYRGEQYF.